One T cell receptor beta chain is described in this entry. Its matching antigen is unknown. This sample stems from a study of shared clonotypes between healthy human individuals. Study summary: A donor's plate count was three for CD4 naive and three for CD4 memory; CD8 naive had two and CD8 memory one.

The repertoire was sequenced with immunoSEQ multiplex PCR; TCRdb's copy has only in-frame clones and lacks some. This sample yields more than 2 million clones, of which 90% to 95% are seen a single time; under 0.15% belongs to the top ten. Study-wide findings and caveats: Even with large depth, rarefaction showed that sorted-subset sequencing was incomplete.

The sequence came from a man between 18 and 29 years old in good health. Sequencing was carried out using naive CD4+ T cells sorted from blood. Stated subset: CD45RA+ positively selected.

CDR3 residues: CASSYQGTHTGELFF. CDR3 DNA: TGTGCCAGCAGTTACCAGGGGACTCACACCGGGGAGCTGTTTTTT. The J gene is TRBJ2-2, the V gene TRBV28; D may correspond to TRBD1 or TRBD2 (6 bases each). With 4 bases removed from V and 3 bases from J, the gap between germline ends came to 12 bases. Germline CDR1 is MDHEN and CDR2 is SYDVKM. The CDR3 extends over 15 amino acids.